These 31 T cell receptor beta chains were sequenced from one sample in a study of T cell clonality in common variable immunodeficiency. TCRdb's copy holds only in-frame clones and misses some; the assay was immunoSEQ multiplex PCR. The specimen has some 60,000 clones, none found just once. Source material: peripheral blood mononuclear cells. These receptors were obtained from a person aged 18-69 years in good health.

This clone was observed at least ten times. The CDR3 DNA, read in part, is TGTGCCAGCAGCCTCCATCCGGGAGAGACC. Translation gives CASSLHPGET. The CDR3 in its entirety is CASSLHPGETQYF. The J gene is TRBJ2-5, the V gene TRBV7-3; D gene ambiguous. The read ends 3 residues early relative to the CDR3; the germline J gene fills the gap. CDR3 length equals 13 residues. Per germline, CDR1 SGHTA and CDR2 FQGTGA. Between the trimmed V and J ends, which lost 5 bases and 4 bases, there was a span of 11 bases.

This clone was seen many times. The read terminates 3 residues ahead of where the CDR3 ends, so the germline J gene completes it. The V and J genes are TRBV7-2 and TRBJ2-5, with D perhaps TRBD2 (5 bases). The CDR3 is made up of 15 amino acids. Germline values: CDR1 SGHTA, CDR2 FQGNSA. Trimming cost V 2 bases and J 2 bases, with 12 bases left between them. CDR3 amino acids: CASSLYVAPQETQYF. CDR3 bases read: TGTGCCAGCAGCTTATACGTAGCGCCACAAGAGACC. Full variable domain (outside the CDR3, taken from reference TRBV7-2 and TRBJ2-5): GAGVSQSPSNKVTEKGKDVELRCDPISGHTALYWYRQSLGQGLEFLIYFQGNSAPDKSGLPSDRFSAERTGGSVSTLTIQRTQQEDSAVYLCASSLYVAPQETQYFGPGTRLLVL.

This clone was counted many times. The read falls 3 residues short of the CDR3 end, and the missing part is taken from the germline J gene. The rearrangement joins TRBV28 to TRBJ2-2, with unresolved D. V was cut by 7 bases and J by 6 bases, with 15 bases left in between. Germline V gene sequence: CDR1 MDHEN, CDR2 SYDVKM. This CDR3 spans 14 amino acids. The CDR3 region is CASNPRPGSGELFF. The CDR3 DNA, read in part, is TGTGCCAGCAACCCCAGGCCCGGCTCCGGGGAG.

This clone was counted many times. The CDR3 goes on 3 residues after the read ends, and that part is filled in from the germline J gene. The chain combines TRBV29-1 with TRBJ2-5, with 9 bases identical to TRBD2. The CDR3 is made up of 17 amino acids. J lost 5 bases, V lost 0 bases, and 13 bases had no gene match. Germline CDR1 SQVTM, CDR2 ANQGSEA. The CDR3 DNA, read in part, is TGCAGCGTTGAAGATCTGAGGCGGGAGGGCCGGCGGGAGACC. Translated: CSVEDLRREGRRET. The complete CDR3 sequence is CSVEDLRREGRRETQYF.

This clone has a count of ten or more. Read coverage stops 3 residues before the CDR3 terminus; the germline J gene supplies the remainder. The chain employs TRBV20-1 and TRBJ2-7; 12 nucleotides align to TRBD2. The germline gives CDR1 DFQATT, CDR2 SNEGSKA (reference sequence). Trimming removed 0 bases from V and 5 bases from J; junction bases left unmatched: 8. There are 16 residues in the CDR3. This chain's CDR3 is CSARDDGLAGIHEQYF. The DNA read from the CDR3 is TGCAGTGCTAGAGATGATGGACTAGCGGGAATTCACGAG.

This clone came up many times. The read ends 3 residues before the CDR3 terminus; that terminus is restored from the germline J gene. The chain couples TRBV28 to TRBJ2-3; the D gene is possibly TRBD1 (6 bases). CDR1 and CDR2 (germline): MDHEN, SYDVKM. The CDR3 sequence is 14 residues long. The V end lost 6 bases, the J end lost 2 bases, and 12 bases lay between the germline ends. The part of the CDR3 DNA that was read is TGTGCCAGCAGGACCGGGACATCCACAGATACG. It specifies CASRTGTSTDT. The full CDR3 sequence reads CASRTGTSTDTQYF. Complete variable domain (other parts from reference TRBV28 and TRBJ2-3): DVKVTQSSRYLVKRTGEKVFLECVQDMDHENMFWYRQDPGLGLRLIYFSYDVKMKEKGDIPEGYSVSREKKERFSLILESASTNQTSMYLCASRTGTSTDTQYFGPGTRLTVL.

This clone was seen repeatedly, ten times or more. The sequenced CDR3 bases are TGCAGTGCTAATCCAGGAGCCTACGAG. It is translated as CSANPGAYE. Given in full, the CDR3 is CSANPGAYEQYF. The chain employs TRBV20-1 and TRBJ2-7; D not certain. The read falls 3 residues short of the CDR3 end, and the missing part is taken from the germline J gene. Looked up from germline, CDR1 is DFQATT and CDR2 is SNEGSKA (reference sequence). The CDR3 is 12 residues long. Trimming left V 4 bases short and J 2 bases short, with 9 bases between.

This clone was detected many times. The read ends 3 residues early relative to the CDR3; the germline J gene fills the gap. The V gene is TRBV29-1, the J gene TRBJ2-7, with a weak D call TRBD1 (6 bases). CDR3 size: 14 residues. Per germline, CDR1 SQVTM and CDR2 ANQGSEA. V lost 3 bases to trimming and J lost 2 bases, with 14 bases between them. The CDR3 loop is CSVDLGTSPYEQYF. CDR3 DNA (partial): TGCAGCGTTGATCTCGGGACAAGCCCCTACGAG.

The sample holds many counts of this clone. The read falls 3 residues short of the CDR3 end, and the missing part is taken from the germline J gene. This chain connects TRBV5-1 to TRBJ2-1, with 7 nucleotides matching TRBD1. This CDR3 has 15 residues. From germline, CDR1 is SGHRS and CDR2 YFSETQ. Trimming cost V 0 bases and J 4 bases; bases outside gene matches: 4. The CDR3 sequence is CASSLARGKYNEQFF. CDR3 bases read: TGCGCCAGCAGCTTGGCCAGGGGGAAATACAATGAG.

This clone was picked up many times. The DNA ends 3 residues before the CDR3 does, and the rest of the CDR3 is filled in from the germline J gene. V is TRBV11-3 and J is TRBJ2-1, with 7 bases lining up with TRBD2. J lost 9 bases, V lost 5 bases, and 10 bases had no gene match. The CDR3 sequence is 14 residues long. Germline V gives CDR1 SGHNT, CDR2 YENEEA. CDR3 DNA, as far as it was read: TGTGCCAGCAGCCCTGTGCGGGAGCGGGCTGAG. This translates into CASSPVRERAE. The CDR3 reads in full as CASSPVRERAEQFF. The whole variable domain, remainder taken from reference TRBV11-3 and TRBJ2-1, is EAGVVQSPRYKIIEKKQPVAFWCNPISGHNTLYWYLQNLGQGPELLIRYENEEAVDDSQLPKDRFSAERLKGVDSTLKIQPAELGDSAVYLCASSPVRERAEQFFGPGTRLTVL.

The table lists this clone with many counts. Read coverage stops 3 residues before the CDR3 terminus; the germline J gene supplies the remainder. The gene calls are TRBV28 and TRBJ2-3; TRBD2 matches at 7 bases. The J segment lost 2 bases and the V segment lost 1 base, leaving 9 bases of the junction unmatched. Germline V gene lookup returns CDR1 MDHEN and CDR2 SYDVKM. The length of the CDR3 is 17 residues. The CDR3 reads CASSLSDLADTTDTQYF. The covered CDR3 bases are TGTGCCAGCAGTTTATCCGACCTAGCGGATACCACAGATACG.

This clone was recorded many times. The read ends 3 residues shy of where the CDR3 ends; the end is completed using the germline J gene. The genes are TRBV7-2 and TRBJ1-1, with D possibly being TRBD1 (5 bases). The length of the CDR3 is 13 residues. With 5 bases removed from V and 2 bases from J, the gap between germline ends came to 9 bases. Per the germline V gene, CDR1 is SGHTA and CDR2 is FQGNSA. The chain's CDR3 is CASSPTANTEAFF. CDR3 DNA (partial): TGTGCCAGCAGCCCGACAGCTAACACTGAA.

There are many counts of this clone. The read is 3 residues too short to cover the CDR3 end, so that end is filled in from the germline J gene. This rearrangement joins TRBV19 to TRBJ2-3; 11 nucleotides line up with TRBD2. Trimming cost V 9 bases and J 3 bases; bases outside gene matches: 5. This CDR3 contains 14 residues. The V gene's germline CDR1 is LNHDA and CDR2 SQIVND (reference sequence). This CDR3 reads CARTLAGVTDTQYF. The part of the CDR3 DNA that was read is TGTGCCAGGACACTAGCGGGAGTAACAGATACG.

In its sample, this clone was seen many times. At one boundary the junction diverges from the germline segment, which might be a read error. The CDR3 goes on 3 residues after the read ends, and that part is filled in from the germline J gene. The genes are TRBV4-2 and TRBJ2-7; TRBD1 aligns across 10 bases. This CDR3 is built from 16 residues. The V gene's germline CDR1 is LGHNA and CDR2 YNFKEQ. The chain's CDR3 is CASSRDGDRGRFEQYF. The CDR3 bases that were read are TGCGCCAGCAGCCGAGATGGCGACAGGGGGCGTTTCGAG.

Ten or more counts support this clone. The read halts 3 residues ahead of the CDR3 end, with the missing end drawn from the germline J gene. V gene TRBV20-1 combines with J gene TRBJ1-5, with 9 positions matching TRBD1. The V segment lost 2 bases and the J segment 6 bases; nucleotides outside the gene matches: 8. Germline loops: CDR1 DFQATT, CDR2 SNEGSKA (reference sequence). There are 15 residues in the CDR3. CDR3 in amino acids: CSARRTGDNSQPQHF. Partial CDR3 DNA: TGCAGTGCTAGAAGGACAGGGGACAATTCTCAGCCC.

This clone was detected ten times or more. The CDR3 goes on 3 residues after the read ends, and that part is filled in from the germline J gene. The chain carries TRBV20-1 and TRBJ2-7, with unresolved D. Germline CDR1 DFQATT, CDR2 SNEGSKA (reference sequence). The germline V and J ends were trimmed by 2 bases and 3 bases, with 11 bases remaining between them. This CDR3 has 13 amino acids. CDR3 loop: CSARMASFYEQYF. CDR3 DNA, as far as it was read: TGCAGTGCTAGAATGGCCTCCTTCTACGAG.

This clone showed up many times. Read data end 3 residues before the CDR3 end; the end is taken from the germline J gene. The J gene is TRBJ2-7, the V gene TRBV20-1, with 8 bases matching TRBD1. CDR1 is DFQATT and CDR2 is SNEGSKA in the germline V gene (reference sequence). CDR3 length equals 13 residues. Trimming took 1 base from V and 5 from J; bases not matched to a gene: 4. CDR3 protein: CSARGTGIHEQYF. The DNA read from the CDR3 is TGCAGTGCTAGAGGGACAGGGATCCACGAG.

This clone has a count of ten or more. From the germline J gene comes the end of the CDR3, since the read stops 3 residues before it. The chain recombines TRBV19 with TRBJ2-2, with D possibly matching TRBD1 (5 bases). Between the trimmed V and J ends, which lost 7 bases and 4 bases, there was a span of 13 bases. The V gene's germline CDR1 is LNHDA and CDR2 SQIVND (reference sequence). The CDR3 spans 14 residues. The chain's CDR3 is CASTTQGITGELFF. The part of the CDR3 DNA that was read is TGTGCCAGTACTACTCAGGGTATCACCGGGGAG.

This clone was counted ten times or more. With the read ending 3 residues before the CDR3 end, the germline J gene is used to fill in that end. V gene TRBV7-6 combines with J gene TRBJ2-7; TRBD2 agrees at 13 bases. Germline lookup yields CDR1 SGHVS and CDR2 FNYEAQ. This CDR3 spans 16 amino acids. V shed 5 bases, J shed 3 bases, and the junction held 7 bases outside the gene matches. CDR3: CASSPGTSGALYEQYF. The sequenced CDR3 bases are TGTGCCAGCAGCCCAGGGACTAGCGGGGCCCTCTACGAG.

This clone came up a few times. The missing CDR3 end, 3 residues past where the read stops, is filled in from the germline J gene. The chain joins TRBV2 to TRBJ2-3, with TRBD2 matching over 7 bases. The CDR3 runs to 15 residues. Germline CDR1 SNHLY, CDR2 FYNNEI. With V trimmed by 6 bases and J by 6 bases, 12 bases remained unmatched. The CDR3 loop is CASRGTIPVSDTQYF. The CDR3 DNA, read in part, is TGTGCCAGCAGGGGGACTATCCCGGTCTCGGATACG.

Ten or more counts support this clone. The read comes to an end 3 residues before the CDR3 does, leaving the germline J gene to fill in the end. This chain connects TRBV19 to TRBJ1-5; no clear D gene. Deletions cut 0 bases from V and 5 bases from J, with 8 bases between. Germline assignment: CDR1 LNHDA and CDR2 SQIVND (reference sequence). The CDR3 is 14 residues long. CDR3 residues: CASSIDSRHQPQHF. The part of the CDR3 DNA that was read is TGTGCCAGTAGTATAGATTCCCGTCATCAGCCC. The full variable domain, its missing parts supplied by reference TRBV19 and TRBJ1-5, is DGGITQSPKYLFRKEGQNVTLSCEQNLNHDAMYWYRQDPGQGLRLIYYSQIVNDFQKGDIAEGYSVSREKKESFPLTVTSAQKNPTAFYLCASSIDSRHQPQHFGDGTRLSIL.

Concerning this clone itself: The CDR3 goes on 3 residues after the read ends, and that part is filled in from the germline J gene. This sequence joins TRBV7-6 and TRBJ2-1; 7 bases map to TRBD2. Germline V gene sequence: CDR1 SGHVS, CDR2 FNYEAQ. This CDR3 region has 14 residues. The ends lost 1 base at V and 9 bases at J; junction bases unmatched: 6. The CDR3 loop reads CASSLEGGSVEQFF. The covered CDR3 bases are TGTGCCAGCAGCTTAGAGGGCGGGAGTGTTGAG. The entire variable domain, with the rest obtained from reference TRBV7-6 and TRBJ2-1, is as follows: GAGVSQSPRYKVTKRGQDVALRCDPISGHVSLYWYRQALGQGPEFLTYFNYEAQQDKSGLPNDRFSAERPEGSISTLTIQRTEQRDSAMYRCASSLEGGSVEQFFGPGTRLTVL.

The sample holds many counts of this clone. The sequenced CDR3 bases are TGCGCCAGCAGCTTGTACCTAGCAAAAGAAGAGACC. This gives the protein CASSLYLAKEET. The entire CDR3 is CASSLYLAKEETQYF. The chain has TRBV5-1 and TRBJ2-5; possibly TRBD2 for D (5 bases). The CDR3 end falls 3 residues outside the read, so it is completed with the germline J gene. Trimming cost V 1 base and J 3 bases, with 13 bases left between them. The germline CDR1 and CDR2 sequences are SGHRS and YFSETQ. CDR3 length: 15 residues.

There are many counts of this clone. CDR3: CSATPDRGLGAEPLHF. The covered CDR3 bases are TGCAGTGCCACCCCTGACAGGGGCCTTGGCGCGGAACCC. The chain carries TRBV20-1 and TRBJ1-6; 8 bases agree with TRBD1. The CDR3 extends 3 residues past the end of the read, so its final part is completed from the germline J gene. The CDR3 is 16 residues long. Losses at the gene ends were 6 bases for V and 12 bases for J; bases not matched to a gene: 19. Per the germline V gene, CDR1 is DFQATT and CDR2 is SNEGSKA (reference sequence).

The sample holds many counts of this clone. Read sequence stops 3 residues before the CDR3 end, and the germline J gene provides the missing end. This rearrangement joins TRBV5-6 to TRBJ2-7; 8 bases fit TRBD2. Germline CDR1 and CDR2: SGHDT and YYEEEE. The V segment lost 3 bases and the J segment 5 bases; nucleotides outside the gene matches: 7. This CDR3 contains 14 residues. The CDR3 reads CASSYGTRVHEQYF. CDR3 DNA, as far as it was read: TGTGCCAGCAGCTACGGGACTAGGGTTCACGAG.

This clone was recorded many times. The CDR3 extends 3 residues past the end of the read, so its final part is completed from the germline J gene. The V and J genes are TRBV20-1 and TRBJ2-7; 13 nucleotides line up with TRBD2. The V and J ends lost 6 bases and 4 bases, in that order; junction bases with no gene match: 9. The CDR3 runs 15 residues. Germline V gene sequence: CDR1 DFQATT, CDR2 SNEGSKA (reference sequence). CDR3 loop: CSAKLPGLAGYEQYF. The covered CDR3 bases are TGCAGTGCGAAATTACCGGGACTAGCGGGATACGAG.

This clone was seen repeatedly, ten times or more. The missing CDR3 end, 3 residues past where the read stops, is filled in from the germline J gene. This sequence joins TRBV5-1 and TRBJ2-3; D unresolved. Deletions cut 1 base from V and 2 bases from J, with 5 bases between. CDR1 is SGHRS and CDR2 is YFSETQ in the germline V gene. The CDR3 has 13 residues. The CDR3 sequence: CASSLLDTDTQYF. The sequenced part of the CDR3 DNA is TGCGCCAGCAGCTTGCTAGACACAGATACG. Based on the CDR3 plus reference TRBV5-1 and TRBJ2-3, the full variable domain is KAGVTQTPRYLIKTRGQQVTLSCSPISGHRSVSWYQQTPGQGLQFLFEYFSETQRNKGNFPGRFSGRQFSNSRSEMNVSTLELGDSALYLCASSLLDTDTQYFGPGTRLTVL.

This clone was seen ten or more times. The read ends 3 residues before the CDR3 terminus; that terminus is restored from the germline J gene. The chain has TRBV4-1 and TRBJ2-7; 11 nucleotides align to TRBD2. This CDR3 spans 15 amino acids. Germline V gives CDR1 MGHRA, CDR2 YSYEKL. Germline trimming cut 6 bases from V and 5 bases from J; bases unmatched to any gene: 9. CDR3 DNA (partial): TGCGCCAGCAGTTATAGCGGGAGGGTTCAGGACGAG. It encodes CASSYSGRVQDE. The entire CDR3 sequence reads CASSYSGRVQDEQYF.

This clone was seen a few times. The read terminates 3 residues ahead of where the CDR3 ends, so the germline J gene completes it. The gene calls are TRBV18 and TRBJ2-3, with 7 bases fitting TRBD2. Trimming removed 6 bases from V and 3 bases from J; junction bases left unmatched: 3. The CDR3 spans 13 residues. CDR1 and CDR2 (germline): KGHSH, LQKENI. CDR3 bases read: TGTGCCAGCTCCGGCGGGAGTACAGATACG. It yields the protein CASSGGSTDT. The full CDR3 sequence reads CASSGGSTDTQYF.

This clone was picked up many times. Coverage ceases 3 residues before the CDR3 finishes, and the germline J gene fills in the end. This chain links TRBV19 with TRBJ2-3, with 8 bases matching TRBD2. The CDR3 has 16 residues. Germline V gives CDR1 LNHDA, CDR2 SQIVND (reference sequence). Unmatched junction bases numbered 9, after V lost 3 bases and J lost 4 bases. The part of the CDR3 DNA that was read is TGTGCCAGTAGTATCCGGACTAGCCGCACGCCAGATACG. It encodes CASSIRTSRTPDT. The complete CDR3 protein is CASSIRTSRTPDTQYF.

This clone was seen many times. The CDR3 is cut off 3 residues early in the read; its end comes from the germline J gene. The V and J genes are TRBV15 and TRBJ2-1, with D perhaps assigned TRBD1 or TRBD2 (7 bases each). The CDR3 totals 15 residues. Germline V gene lookup returns CDR1 LNHNV and CDR2 YYDKDF (reference sequence). V dropped 8 bases and J dropped 8 bases, with 22 bases sitting between them. CDR3 DNA, as far as it was read: TGTGCCACCGGTGGGGGAGGGGGCGATGGGGATGAG. It is translated as CATGGGGGDGDE. The whole CDR3 protein is CATGGGGGDGDEQFF.